Listed below are T cell receptor beta chains from one sample, sequenced in a study of blood T cell repertoires in COVID-19. Some clones are missing from TCRdb's copy, which holds only in-frame ones; the method was immunoSEQ multiplex PCR. The sample includes some 130,000 clones, about 89% of them seen just once. The sample was peripheral blood. The origin of the receptors is a man aged 55 to 70 with COVID-19, enrolled during active disease. CDR3s include the opening cysteine and the closing phenylalanine or tryptophan. The D gene is left open where the match is weak. Some rows mark clone size as missing; the rest say once, few, many or name a class of expanded clone.

TRBD2	TRBV3-1/TRBV3-2	TRBJ2-5	NA	CASKKRGIQETQYF	TGTGCCAGCAAGAAGCGGGGGATCCAAGAGACCCAGTACTTC
NA	TRBV5-5	TRBJ2-2	NA	CASSLGRFFANTGELFF	TGTGCCAGCAGCCTCGGCAGGTTTTTCGCGAACACCGGGGAGCTGTTTTTT
TRBD2	TRBV7-9	TRBJ2-7	NA	CASSLGPGGEQYF	TGTGCCAGCAGCTTAGGTCCGGGGGGCGAGCAGTACTTC
NA	TRBV5-1	TRBJ2-5	once	CASSTAQGKETQYF	TGCGCCAGCAGCACCGCTCAGGGAAAGGAGACCCAGTACTTC
NA	TRBV4-2	TRBJ2-3	NA	CASSQETDTQYF	TGTGCCAGCAGCCAGGAGACAGATACGCAGTATTTT
NA	TRBV10-2	TRBJ1-5	NA	CASSESAGRRPQHF	TGCGCCAGCAGTGAGTCGGCGGGGAGGCGGCCCCAGCATTTT
TRBD1	TRBV29-1	TRBJ2-5	NA	CSVEGGTGGFRETQYF	TGCAGCGTTGAAGGCGGGACAGGGGGTTTTCGAGAGACCCAGTACTTC
NA	TRBV11-3	TRBJ2-5	NA	CASSRQVQETQYF	TGTGCCAGCAGCCGCCAGGTACAAGAGACCCAGTACTTC
NA	TRBV5-1	TRBJ2-7	NA	CASSIGQWYEQYF	TGCGCCAGCAGCATAGGACAGTGGTACGAGCAGTACTTC
NA	TRBV28	TRBJ1-5	NA	CASRLLRFIGDQPQHF	TGTGCCAGCAGGCTTCTCAGGTTCATAGGGGATCAGCCCCAGCATTTT
NA	TRBV28	TRBJ1-5	NA	CASSSRKTQGISQPQHF	TGTGCCAGCAGTTCTCGAAAGACTCAGGGTATTAGCCAGCCCCAGCATTTT
TRBD1	TRBV10-3	TRBJ1-2	NA	CAISEWGRGSYGYTF	TGTGCCATCAGTGAATGGGGCAGGGGGTCATATGGCTACACCTTC
NA	TRBV2	TRBJ2-7	NA	CASGLQVSYEQYF	TGTGCCAGTGGACTCCAAGTCTCCTACGAGCAGTACTTC
TRBD1	TRBV5-6	TRBJ2-2	few	CASSLFMSQGQGTGELFF	TGTGCCAGCAGCTTGTTTATGTCGCAAGGACAGGGAACCGGGGAGCTGTTTTTT
NA	TRBV24-1	TRBJ1-3	once	CATSDSTSSGNTIYF	TGTGCCACCAGTGATTCCACTAGCTCTGGAAACACCATATATTTT
NA	TRBV27	TRBJ1-2	NA	CASRRTTDYGYTF	TGTGCCAGCAGAAGAACGACAGACTATGGCTACACCTTC
NA	TRBV2	TRBJ2-1	NA	CASTPGDYSYNEQFF	TGTGCCAGCACCCCAGGGGACTATTCCTACAATGAGCAGTTCTTC
TRBD2	TRBV4-2	TRBJ2-5	NA	CASSTRLAGVETQYF	TGTGCCAGCAGCACCCGACTAGCGGGGGTAGAGACCCAGTACTTC
TRBD1	TRBV2	TRBJ1-5	NA	CASSEESRGNQPQHF	TGTGCCAGCAGTGAAGAGTCCAGGGGGAATCAGCCCCAGCATTTT
NA	TRBV3-1/TRBV3-2	TRBJ1-6	NA	CASRRHAPLANSPLHF	TGTGCCAGCAGACGCCATGCTCCATTAGCCAATTCACCCCTCCACTTT
TRBD2	TRBV7-6	TRBJ2-5	NA	CASSLPGLAEQETQYF	TGTGCCAGCAGTCTTCCGGGACTAGCAGAACAAGAGACCCAGTACTTC
TRBD1	TRBV9	TRBJ1-6	NA	CASSVEPGGDSPLHF	TGTGCCAGCAGCGTAGAACCAGGGGGCGATTCACCCCTCCACTTT
NA	TRBV5-1	TRBJ1-1	NA	CASSLAWTSRMGTEAFF	TGCGCCAGCAGCTTGGCCTGGACTTCTCGGATGGGGACTGAAGCTTTCTTT
TRBD1	TRBV30	TRBJ1-2	NA	CAWSAVDRGLGYGYTF	TGTGCCTGGAGTGCGGTGGACAGGGGGCTTGGCTATGGCTACACCTTC
NA	TRBV6-4	TRBJ2-1	NA	CASSDSGVEQFF	TGTGCCAGCAGTGACTCAGGGGTTGAGCAGTTCTTC
NA	TRBV5-1	TRBJ2-5	NA	CASSSGLYQETQYF	TGCGCCAGCAGCTCCGGACTATACCAAGAGACCCAGTACTTC
TRBD2	TRBV5-1	TRBJ2-1	NA	CASSSGTSGAYEQFF	TGCGCCAGCAGCAGTGGGACTAGCGGGGCTTATGAGCAGTTCTTC
NA	TRBV7-9	TRBJ2-5	once	CASSFSDSQETQYF	TGTGCCAGCAGCTTCAGTGACAGCCAAGAGACCCAGTACTTC
NA	TRBV7-3	TRBJ2-3	NA	CASSLGGSADTQYF	TGTGCCAGCAGCTTAGGGGGCTCTGCAGATACGCAGTATTTT
NA	TRBV20-1	TRBJ1-6	NA	CSACGGGARGGTLHF	TGCAGTGCTTGTGGGGGGGGTGCTAGGGGAGGAACCCTCCACTTT
NA	TRBV7-2	TRBJ1-1	NA	CASSQGRGTEAFF	TGTGCCAGCAGCCAGGGGCGTGGCACTGAAGCTTTCTTT
NA	TRBV5-1	TRBJ1-1	once	CASSLSNRGTNTEAFF	TGCGCCAGCAGCTTAAGTAACCGGGGGACGAACACTGAAGCTTTCTTT
NA	TRBV10-3	TRBJ1-6	NA	CAISAGGYNSPLHF	TGTGCCATCAGTGCCGGCGGCTATAATTCACCCCTCCACTTT
NA	TRBV11-3	TRBJ1-6	NA	CASSLAGDNSPLHF	TGTGCCAGCAGCTTAGCAGGGGACAATTCACCCCTCCACTTT
NA	TRBV4-1	TRBJ2-3	NA	CASSQDSFGTQYF	TGCGCCAGCAGCCAAGATTCTTTCGGTACGCAGTATTTT
TRBD1	TRBV10-3	TRBJ1-5	NA	CAIREDRAQPQHF	TGTGCCATCAGAGAAGACAGGGCCCAGCCCCAGCATTTT
TRBD1	TRBV28	TRBJ1-1	NA	CASSLPLQGKAFF	TGTGCCAGCAGTTTACCCCTACAGGGGAAAGCTTTCTTT
NA	TRBV2	TRBJ2-5	NA	CATEPFAGSAGTQYF	TGTGCCACCGAGCCTTTTGCGGGGTCCGCGGGGACCCAGTACTTC
NA	TRBV21-1	TRBJ2-7	NA	CASSKGGDRFPYEQYF	TGTGCCAGCAGCAAAGGAGGGGACAGATTTCCTTACGAGCAGTACTTC
NA	TRBV2	TRBJ1-6	NA	CASSDRVMDSPLHF	TGTGCCAGCAGTGACAGGGTGATGGATTCACCCCTCCACTTT
NA	TRBV7-2	TRBJ2-1	NA	CASSIRGDEQFF	TGTGCCAGCAGCATCAGGGGAGATGAGCAGTTCTTC
TRBD2	TRBV5-1	TRBJ2-2	NA	CASSLNLADTTGELFF	TGCGCCAGCAGCTTGAATCTAGCGGATACCACCGGGGAGCTGTTTTTT
TRBD1	TRBV5-1	TRBJ1-6	NA	CASSRTGYNSPLHF	TGCGCCAGCAGCCGGACAGGCTATAATTCACCCCTCCACTTT
TRBD1	TRBV19	TRBJ1-1	NA	CASKARQGSAEAFF	TGTGCCAGTAAAGCAAGACAGGGGAGTGCTGAAGCTTTCTTT
TRBD1	TRBV3-1/TRBV3-2	TRBJ1-3	NA	CASSQYQGQPSSGNTIYF	TGTGCCAGCAGCCAATATCAGGGACAGCCTAGCTCTGGAAACACCATATATTTT
NA	TRBV5-6	TRBJ2-2	once	CASSSLGGEDTGELFF	TGTGCCAGCAGCTCCCTGGGGGGTGAGGACACCGGGGAGCTGTTTTTT
TRBD1	TRBV9	TRBJ1-3	NA	CASSSGTGLAGNTIYF	TGTGCCAGCAGCTCTGGGACAGGGCTGGCCGGAAACACCATATATTTT
NA	TRBV5-6	TRBJ1-3	NA	CASSLNDGDSGNTIYF	TGTGCCAGCAGCCTAAATGACGGGGACTCTGGAAACACCATATATTTT
NA	TRBV27	TRBJ2-3	NA	CASSYGRGGTDTQYF	TGTGCCAGCAGTTATGGGAGGGGGGGCACAGATACGCAGTATTTT
NA	TRBV2	TRBJ2-1	NA	CASSEARADEQFF	TGTGCCAGCAGCGAAGCCAGGGCCGATGAGCAGTTCTTC
TRBD1	TRBV6-5	TRBJ1-2	NA	CASSYSTGGGGYTF	TGTGCCAGCAGTTACTCAACAGGGGGTGGGGGCTACACCTTC